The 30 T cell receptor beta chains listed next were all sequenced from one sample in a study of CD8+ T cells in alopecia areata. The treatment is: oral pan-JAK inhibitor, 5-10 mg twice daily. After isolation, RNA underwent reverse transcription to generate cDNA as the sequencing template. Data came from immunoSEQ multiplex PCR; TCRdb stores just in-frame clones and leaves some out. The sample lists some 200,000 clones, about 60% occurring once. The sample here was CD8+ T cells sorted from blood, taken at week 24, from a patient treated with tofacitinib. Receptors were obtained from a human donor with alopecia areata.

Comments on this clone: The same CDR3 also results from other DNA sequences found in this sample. The CDR3 DNA reads TGTGCCAGCAGCGTAGGATCTGAGACCCAGTACTTC. It specifies CASSVGSETQYF. V usage is TRBV9 and J usage is TRBJ2-5; D unresolved. The V and J ends lost 0 bases and 5 bases respectively, with 5 bases between them. This CDR3 has 12 residues. Per the germline V gene, CDR1 is SGDLS and CDR2 is YYNGEE.

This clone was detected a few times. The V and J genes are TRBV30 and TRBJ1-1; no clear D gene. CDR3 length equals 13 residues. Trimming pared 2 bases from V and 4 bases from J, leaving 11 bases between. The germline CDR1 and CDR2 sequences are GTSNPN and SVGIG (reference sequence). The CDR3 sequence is CAWSLGIFTEAFF. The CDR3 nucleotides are TGTGCCTGGAGTTTAGGGATTTTCACTGAAGCTTTCTTT.

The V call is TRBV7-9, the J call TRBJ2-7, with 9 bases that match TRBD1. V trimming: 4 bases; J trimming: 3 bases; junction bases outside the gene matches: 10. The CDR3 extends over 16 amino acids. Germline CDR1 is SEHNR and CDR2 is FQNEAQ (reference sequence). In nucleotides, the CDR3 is TGTGCCAGCAGCTCCCGCCGGGGACAGGGTGTCTACGAGCAGTACTTC. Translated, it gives CASSSRRGQGVYEQYF.

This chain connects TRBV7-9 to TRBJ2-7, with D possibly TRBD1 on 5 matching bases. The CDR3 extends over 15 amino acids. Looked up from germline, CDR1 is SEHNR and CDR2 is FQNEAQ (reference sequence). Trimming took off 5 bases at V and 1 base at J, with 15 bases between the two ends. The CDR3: CASSADSDASYEQYF. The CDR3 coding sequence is TGTGCCAGCAGCGCCGACAGCGATGCATCCTACGAGCAGTACTTC.

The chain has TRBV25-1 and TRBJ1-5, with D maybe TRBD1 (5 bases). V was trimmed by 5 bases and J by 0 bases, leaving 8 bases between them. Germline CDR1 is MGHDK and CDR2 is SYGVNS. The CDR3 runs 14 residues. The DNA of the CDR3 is TGTGCCAGCAGTAGAGGGGCTAGCAATCAGCCCCAGCATTTT. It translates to CASSRGASNQPQHF. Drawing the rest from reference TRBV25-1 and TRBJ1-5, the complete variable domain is EADIYQTPRYLVIGTGKKITLECSQTMGHDKMYWYQQDPGMELHLIHYSYGVNSTEKGDLSSESTVSRIRTEHFPLTLESARPSHTSQYLCASSRGASNQPQHFGDGTRLSIL.

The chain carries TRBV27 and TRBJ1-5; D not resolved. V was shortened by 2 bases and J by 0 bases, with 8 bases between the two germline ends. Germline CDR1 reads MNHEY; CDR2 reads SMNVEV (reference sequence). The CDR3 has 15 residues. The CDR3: CASSLTANSNQPQHF. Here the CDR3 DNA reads TGTGCCAGCAGTTTAACAGCGAATAGCAATCAGCCCCAGCATTTT.

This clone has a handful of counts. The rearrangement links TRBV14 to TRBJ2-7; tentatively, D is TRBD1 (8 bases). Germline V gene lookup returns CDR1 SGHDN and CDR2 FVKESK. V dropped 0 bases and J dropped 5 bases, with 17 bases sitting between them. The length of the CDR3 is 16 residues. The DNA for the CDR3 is TGTGCCAGCAGCCAAGATGGAACAGGGGGGGTCCACGAGCAGTACTTC. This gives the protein CASSQDGTGGVHEQYF.

The CDR3 is CAVEGQSNQPQHF. DNA of the CDR3: TGTGCCGTAGAGGGTCAAAGCAATCAGCCCCAGCATTTT. The chain uses TRBV30 and TRBJ1-5; D is unresolved. CDR1 is GTSNPN, CDR2 SVGIG, per germline (reference sequence). The CDR3 spans 13 residues. The V gene lost 8 bases and the J gene lost 1 base, with 12 bases spanning the gap.

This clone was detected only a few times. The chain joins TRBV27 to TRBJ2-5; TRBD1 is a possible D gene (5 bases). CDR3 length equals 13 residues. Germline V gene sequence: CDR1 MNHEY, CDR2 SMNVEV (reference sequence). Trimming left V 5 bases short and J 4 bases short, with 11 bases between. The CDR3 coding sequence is TGTGCCAGCAGTCGTCAGGGTAGAGAGACCCAGTACTTC. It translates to CASSRQGRETQYF.

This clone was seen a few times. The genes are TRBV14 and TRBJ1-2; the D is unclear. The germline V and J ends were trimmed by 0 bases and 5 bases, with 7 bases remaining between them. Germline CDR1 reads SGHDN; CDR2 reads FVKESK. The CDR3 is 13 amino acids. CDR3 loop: CASSQDRGYGYTF. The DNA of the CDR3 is TGTGCCAGCAGCCAAGATAGAGGGTATGGCTACACCTTC.

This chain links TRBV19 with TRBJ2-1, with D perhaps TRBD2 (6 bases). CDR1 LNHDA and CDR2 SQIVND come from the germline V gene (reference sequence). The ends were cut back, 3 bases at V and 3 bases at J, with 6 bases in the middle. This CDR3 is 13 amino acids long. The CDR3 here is CASSMTSYNEQFF. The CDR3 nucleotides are TGTGCCAGTAGTATGACTAGCTACAATGAGCAGTTCTTC.

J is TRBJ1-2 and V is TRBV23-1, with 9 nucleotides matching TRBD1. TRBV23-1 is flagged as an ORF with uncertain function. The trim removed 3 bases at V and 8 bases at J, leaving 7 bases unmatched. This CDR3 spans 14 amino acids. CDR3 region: CASSHIQGAEGYTF. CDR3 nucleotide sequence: TGCGCCAGCAGTCATATACAGGGGGCGGAGGGCTACACCTTC.

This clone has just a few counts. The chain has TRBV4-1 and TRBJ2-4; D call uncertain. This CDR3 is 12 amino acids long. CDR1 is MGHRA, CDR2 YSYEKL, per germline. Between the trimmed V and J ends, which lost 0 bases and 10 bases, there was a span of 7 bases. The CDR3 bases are TGCGCCAGCAGCCAAGATTTTGGGATTCAGTACTTC. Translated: CASSQDFGIQYF.

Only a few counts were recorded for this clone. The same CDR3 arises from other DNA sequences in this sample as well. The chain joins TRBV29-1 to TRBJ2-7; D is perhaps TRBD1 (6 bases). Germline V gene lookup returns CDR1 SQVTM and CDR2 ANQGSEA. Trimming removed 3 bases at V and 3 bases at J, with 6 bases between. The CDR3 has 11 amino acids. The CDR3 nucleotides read TGCAGCGTTGAGGACAGCTACGAGCAGTACTTC. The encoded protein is CSVEDSYEQYF.

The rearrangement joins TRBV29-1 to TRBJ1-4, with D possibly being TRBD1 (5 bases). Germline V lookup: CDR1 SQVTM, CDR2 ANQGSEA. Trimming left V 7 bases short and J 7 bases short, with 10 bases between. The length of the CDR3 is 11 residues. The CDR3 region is CSAQGFEKLFF. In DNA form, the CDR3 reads TGCAGCGCCCAGGGATTTGAAAAACTGTTTTTT. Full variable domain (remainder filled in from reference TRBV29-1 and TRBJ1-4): SAVISQKPSRDICQRGTSLTIQCQVDSQVTMMFWYRQQPGQSLTLIATANQGSEATYESGFVIDKFPISRPNLTFSTLTVSNMSPEDSSIYLCSAQGFEKLFFGSGTQLSVL.

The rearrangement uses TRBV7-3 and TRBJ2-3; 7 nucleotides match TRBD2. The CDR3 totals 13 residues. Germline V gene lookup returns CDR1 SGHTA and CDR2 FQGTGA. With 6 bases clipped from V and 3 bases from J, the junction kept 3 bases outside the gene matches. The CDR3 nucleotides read TGTGCCAGCAGTCAAGCGGGGACAGATACGCAGTATTTT. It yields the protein CASSQAGTDTQYF. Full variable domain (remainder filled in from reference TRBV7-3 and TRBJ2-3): GAGVSQTPSNKVTEKGKYVELRCDPISGHTALYWYRQSLGQGPEFLIYFQGTGAADDSGLPNDRFFAVRPEGSVSTLKIQRTERGDSAVYLCASSQAGTDTQYFGPGTRLTVL.

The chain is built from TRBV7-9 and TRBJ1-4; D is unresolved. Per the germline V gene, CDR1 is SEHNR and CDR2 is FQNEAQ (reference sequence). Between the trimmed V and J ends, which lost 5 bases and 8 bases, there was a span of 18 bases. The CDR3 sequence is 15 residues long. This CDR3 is CASSAWAESIEKLFF. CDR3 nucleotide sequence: TGTGCCAGCAGCGCCTGGGCTGAGAGCATAGAAAAACTGTTTTTT.

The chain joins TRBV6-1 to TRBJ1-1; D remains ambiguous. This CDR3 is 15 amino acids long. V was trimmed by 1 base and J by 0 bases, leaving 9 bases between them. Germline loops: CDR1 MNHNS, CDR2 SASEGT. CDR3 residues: CASSEVREVNTEAFF. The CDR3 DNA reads TGTGCCAGCAGTGAAGTACGGGAGGTGAACACTGAAGCTTTCTTT.

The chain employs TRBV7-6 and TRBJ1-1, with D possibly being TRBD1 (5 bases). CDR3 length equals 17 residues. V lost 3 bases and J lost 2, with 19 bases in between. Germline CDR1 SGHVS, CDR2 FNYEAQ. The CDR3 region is CASSFLRVSRGNTEAFF. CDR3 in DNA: TGTGCCAGCAGCTTCCTAAGGGTGTCAAGGGGCAACACTGAAGCTTTCTTT.

In DNA, the CDR3 is TGTGCCAGCAGTCCCCCGTACGGTGAGCAGTTCTTC. It translates to CASSPPYGEQFF. J is TRBJ2-1 and V is TRBV7-6; D is unclear. V was cut by 6 bases and J by 9 bases, with 12 bases left in between. The germline V gene encodes CDR1 SGHVS and CDR2 FNYEAQ. The CDR3 contains 12 residues.

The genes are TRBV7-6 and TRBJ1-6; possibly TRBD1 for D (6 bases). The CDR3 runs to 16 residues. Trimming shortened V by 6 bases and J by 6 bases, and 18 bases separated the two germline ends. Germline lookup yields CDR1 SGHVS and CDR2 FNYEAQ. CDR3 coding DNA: TGTGCCAGCAGGAGATACGAGCGGGACACTAATTCACCCCTCCACTTT. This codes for CASRRYERDTNSPLHF.

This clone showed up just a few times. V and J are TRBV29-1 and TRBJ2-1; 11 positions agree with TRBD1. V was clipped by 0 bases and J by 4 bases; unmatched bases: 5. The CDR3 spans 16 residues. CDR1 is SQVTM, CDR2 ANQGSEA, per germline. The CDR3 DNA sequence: TGCAGCGTTGAAGATTCGGACAGGGGGCCGTACAATGAGCAGTTCTTC. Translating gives CSVEDSDRGPYNEQFF.

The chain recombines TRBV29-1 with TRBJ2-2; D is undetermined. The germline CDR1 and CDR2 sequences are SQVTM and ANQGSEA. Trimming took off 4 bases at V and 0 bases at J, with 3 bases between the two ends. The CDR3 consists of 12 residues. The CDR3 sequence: CSVVANTGELFF. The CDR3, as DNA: TGCAGCGTTGTGGCGAACACCGGGGAGCTGTTTTTT.

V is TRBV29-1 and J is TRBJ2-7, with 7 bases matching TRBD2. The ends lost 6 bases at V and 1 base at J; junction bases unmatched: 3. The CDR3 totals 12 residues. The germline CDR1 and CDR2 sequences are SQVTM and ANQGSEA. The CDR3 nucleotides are TGCAGCGTCCACGGGGGGTCCTACGAGCAGTACTTC. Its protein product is CSVHGGSYEQYF.

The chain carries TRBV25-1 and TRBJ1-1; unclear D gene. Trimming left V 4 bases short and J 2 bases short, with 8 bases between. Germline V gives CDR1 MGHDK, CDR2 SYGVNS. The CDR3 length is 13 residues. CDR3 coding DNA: TGTGCCAGCAGTGTTTCAGCTAACACTGAAGCTTTCTTT. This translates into CASSVSANTEAFF. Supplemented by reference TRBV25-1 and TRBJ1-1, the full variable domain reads EADIYQTPRYLVIGTGKKITLECSQTMGHDKMYWYQQDPGMELHLIHYSYGVNSTEKGDLSSESTVSRIRTEHFPLTLESARPSHTSQYLCASSVSANTEAFFGQGTRLTVV.

The CDR3 DNA follows: TGCGCCAGCAGCTTCGACTACGAGCAGTACTTC. The encoded protein is CASSFDYEQYF. The gene calls are TRBV5-1 and TRBJ2-7; D not certain. Trimming left V 2 bases short and J 3 bases short, with 3 bases between. From germline, CDR1 is SGHRS and CDR2 YFSETQ. The CDR3 spans 11 residues.

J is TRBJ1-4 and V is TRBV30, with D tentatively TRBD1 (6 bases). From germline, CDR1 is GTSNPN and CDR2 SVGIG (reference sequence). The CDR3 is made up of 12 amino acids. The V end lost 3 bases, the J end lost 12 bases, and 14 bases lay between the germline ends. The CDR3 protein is CAWSPPQGQLFF. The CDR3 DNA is TGTGCCTGGAGCCCACCACAGGGTCAACTGTTTTTT.

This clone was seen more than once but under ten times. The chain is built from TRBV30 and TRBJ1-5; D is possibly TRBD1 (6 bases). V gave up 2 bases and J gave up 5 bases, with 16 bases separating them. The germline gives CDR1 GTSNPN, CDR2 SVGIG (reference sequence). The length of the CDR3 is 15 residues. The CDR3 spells CAWSYLGGVDQPQHF. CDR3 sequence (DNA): TGTGCCTGGAGTTATCTTGGGGGCGTGGATCAGCCCCAGCATTTT. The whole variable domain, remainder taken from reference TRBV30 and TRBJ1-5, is SQTIHQWPATLVQPVGSPLSLECTVEGTSNPNLYWYRQAAGRGLQLLFYSVGIGQISSEVPQNLSASRPQDRQFILSSKKLLLSDSGFYLCAWSYLGGVDQPQHFGDGTRLSIL.

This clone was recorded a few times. The CDR3 spells CAWSFPELNTEAFF. The CDR3 coding sequence is TGTGCCTGGAGTTTCCCGGAGTTGAACACTGAAGCTTTCTTT. The V gene is TRBV30, the J gene TRBJ1-1; D not resolved. The CDR3 extends over 14 amino acids. Trimming removed 2 bases from V and 0 bases from J, with 10 bases in between. CDR1 is GTSNPN, CDR2 SVGIG, per germline (reference sequence).

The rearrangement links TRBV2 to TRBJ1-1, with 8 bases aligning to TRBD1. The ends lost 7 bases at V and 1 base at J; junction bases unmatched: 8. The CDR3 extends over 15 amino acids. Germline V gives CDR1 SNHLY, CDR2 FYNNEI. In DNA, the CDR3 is TGTGCCAGCAAGTGGTCCAGGGGGCCGAACACTGAAGCTTTCTTT. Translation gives CASKWSRGPNTEAFF.